This note documents a single TCR beta chain sequence. These data originate in a study of cytomegalovirus exposure and HLA in healthy donors. This CDR3 is built from 15 residues. Germline CDR1 is MDHEN and CDR2 is SYDVKM. V dropped 7 bases and J dropped 0 bases, with 13 bases sitting between them. A multiplex PCR was run with 60 Vbeta primers and 13 Jbeta primers. Assay used: immunoSEQ multiplex PCR; TCRdb lists only in-frame clones, some missing. The sample holds approximately 84,000 clones, about 75% seen once. The chain has TRBV28 and TRBJ2-4; no reliable D call. The sequencing input was PBMCs. The TCR originated in a man aged 40-49 years in good health and CMV-seronegative. The CDR3 is CASNDTPKAKNIQYF. The CDR3 bases are TGTGCCAGCAACGACACCCCTAAAGCCAAAAACATTCAGTACTTC.